Presented here are 18 T cell receptor beta chains from one specimen sequenced in a study of T cell repertoires in cytomegalovirus infection. TCRdb passed the reads through MiXCR, listing each CDR3 protein once. The sample yields about 490,000 distinct CDR3 sequences, about 30% seen once. Sequencing was performed on PBMCs. The receptors stem from a human donor in good health (CMV status not recorded). Some clones in this sample may be carry-over from other donors' samples.

This clonotype was found many times. This chain connects TRBV7-2 to TRBJ2-5; possible D gene TRBD2, 6 bases. The V and J ends lost 6 bases and 1 base respectively, with 12 bases between them. CDR3 length: 14 amino acids. Germline V gives CDR1 SGHTA, CDR2 FQGNSA. As DNA, the CDR3 is TGTGCCAGCAGTCCGGACTACCTCCAAGAGACCCAGTACTTC. Its protein product is CASSPDYLQETQYF.

The sample holds a few counts of this clonotype. The chain joins TRBV6-2 or TRBV6-3 to TRBJ2-1, with TRBD2 matching over 8 bases. CDR1 is MNHEY and CDR2 is SVGEGT in the germline V gene. V dropped 5 bases and J dropped 1; count of bases not matched to a gene: 7. The CDR3 totals 16 residues. The CDR3 nucleotides are TGTGCCAGCAGTCCGGGACTAGGTTCGTCCTACAATGAGCAGTTCTTC. It translates to CASSPGLGSSYNEQFF.

This chain connects TRBV20-1 to TRBJ2-1; D possibly corresponds to TRBD1 (5 bases). Germline V gene lookup returns CDR1 DFQATT and CDR2 SNEGSKA (reference sequence). V lost 3 bases and J lost 0, with 12 bases in between. The CDR3 consists of 15 residues. The CDR3 sequence is CSASLSDSSYNEQFF. CDR3 in DNA: TGCAGTGCTAGTCTGTCCGACAGCTCCTACAATGAGCAGTTCTTC.

Only a few counts were recorded for this clonotype. The chain uses TRBV6-2 or TRBV6-3 and TRBJ2-7, with unresolved D. Trimming stripped 5 bases from V and 1 base from J, with 9 bases between. The CDR3 runs 13 residues. Germline assignment: CDR1 MNHEY and CDR2 SVGEGT. The CDR3 loop reads CASSRQKSYEQYF. The CDR3 DNA reads TGTGCCAGCAGTCGTCAGAAATCCTACGAGCAGTACTTC.

The rearrangement links TRBV4-3 to TRBJ1-1; no reliable D call. Looked up from germline, CDR1 is LGHNA and CDR2 is YSLEER. The CDR3 is 14 residues long. With 0 bases removed from V and 8 bases from J, the gap between germline ends came to 13 bases. In DNA, the CDR3 is TGCGCCAGCAGCCAAGATTTCCTCGGAGGGGAAGCTTTCTTT. It translates to CASSQDFLGGEAFF.

The chain carries TRBV20-1 and TRBJ2-1; D not resolved. The CDR3 is made up of 14 amino acids. Germline V gene sequence: CDR1 DFQATT, CDR2 SNEGSKA (reference sequence). Trimming took 2 bases from V and 4 from J, leaving 12 bases between them. The CDR3 sequence is CSARPPSLYNEQFF. CDR3 coding DNA: TGCAGTGCTAGACCCCCCTCGTTATACAATGAGCAGTTCTTC.

This clonotype was recorded many times. The chain employs TRBV7-9 and TRBJ2-1, with TRBD2 matching over 9 bases. The V segment lost 5 bases and the J segment 9 bases; nucleotides outside the gene matches: 17. Looked up from germline, CDR1 is SEHNR and CDR2 is FQNEAQ (reference sequence). The CDR3 loop spans 17 amino acids. The CDR3 DNA sequence: TGTGCCAGCAGCCCGTCTGGCGGGAGGGCCATGAAGGGTGAGCAGTTCTTC. It is translated as CASSPSGGRAMKGEQFF.

This chain connects TRBV5-1 to TRBJ2-6; D call uncertain. The CDR3 is 16 amino acids. Looked up from germline, CDR1 is SGHRS and CDR2 is YFSETQ. V was cut by 3 bases and J by 0 bases, with 10 bases left in between. The DNA for the CDR3 is TGCGCCAGCAGCTATGGGCTAAGCTCTGGGGCCAACGTCCTGACTTTC. Translation gives CASSYGLSSGANVLTF.

This clonotype was observed a handful of times. The chain carries TRBV12-3 or TRBV12-4 and TRBJ2-1, with 7 bases that match TRBD2. The CDR3 is 14 amino acids. V was clipped by 4 bases and J by 7 bases; unmatched bases: 7. CDR3 sequence (DNA): TGTGCCAGCAGTTCGTCAACTAGCGAAAATGAGCAGTTCTTC. Translated: CASSSSTSENEQFF.

The rearrangement uses TRBV30 and TRBJ2-7; D is possibly TRBD2 (6 bases). Germline CDR1 reads GTSNPN; CDR2 reads SVGIG (reference sequence). The V gene lost 4 bases and the J gene lost 5 bases, with 18 bases spanning the gap. The CDR3 consists of 14 residues. The CDR3 loop is CAWTNRGRGNEQYF. The CDR3 DNA reads as TGTGCCTGGACTAACCGGGGGAGAGGAAACGAGCAGTACTTC.

This chain connects TRBV12-3 or TRBV12-4 to TRBJ2-7; 7 positions agree with TRBD1. Germline trimming cut 2 bases from V and 2 bases from J; bases unmatched to any gene: 3. The CDR3 is made up of 14 amino acids. The CDR3: CASSLRGTAYEQYF. The CDR3 region has the DNA TGTGCCAGCAGTTTACGAGGGACAGCCTACGAGCAGTACTTC.

The chain joins TRBV6-2 or TRBV6-3 to TRBJ1-1, with D possibly TRBD1 on 5 matching bases. The CDR3 runs 14 residues. V dropped 6 bases and J dropped 4 bases, with 15 bases sitting between them. Per germline, CDR1 MNHEY and CDR2 SVGEGT. The CDR3: CASRTHRYVTEAFF. The CDR3 nucleotides read TGTGCCAGCAGAACCCACAGGTACGTCACTGAAGCTTTCTTT.

This chain links TRBV7-6 with TRBJ2-1, with a weak D call TRBD1 (5 bases). The CDR3 runs to 14 residues. Trimming shortened V by 7 bases and J by 5 bases, and 15 bases separated the two germline ends. The germline gives CDR1 SGHVS, CDR2 FNYEAQ. In DNA form, the CDR3 reads TGTGCCAGCAAGCCCCGGGCGGACAACAATGAGCAGTTCTTC. Translation gives CASKPRADNNEQFF.

This clonotype came up a few times. V usage is TRBV7-8 and J usage is TRBJ1-1; no definite D call. In germline, CDR1 is SGHVS, CDR2 FQNEAQ. Trimming shortened V by 5 bases and J by 4 bases, and 11 bases separated the two germline ends. There are 13 residues in the CDR3. The CDR3 sequence: CASSQHLSTEAFF. Written as DNA, the CDR3 is TGTGCCAGCAGCCAACACCTGAGCACTGAAGCTTTCTTT.

This clonotype was observed at least ten times. V and J are TRBV7-2 and TRBJ2-7; 10 nucleotides agree with TRBD1. This CDR3 is built from 15 residues. CDR1 and CDR2 from the germline V gene are SGHTA and FQGNSA. Trimming removed 5 bases from V and 0 bases from J; junction bases left unmatched: 4. CDR3 region: CASSIGTGVSYEQYV. CDR3 coding DNA: TGTGCCAGCAGCATTGGGACAGGGGTCTCCTACGAGCAGTACGTC.

This clonotype has only a few counts. This chain joins TRBV6-2 or TRBV6-3 and TRBJ2-1; 11 positions match TRBD2. The CDR3 consists of 16 residues. The V gene end was trimmed by 6 bases and the J gene end by 6 bases; junction bases not matched to a gene: 10. CDR1 and CDR2 from the germline V gene are MNHEY and SVGEGT. The DNA of the CDR3 is TGTGCCAGCAGCCCAATAGCGGGAGGGCCGCGCAATGAGCAGTTCTTC. Amino acid sequence: CASSPIAGGPRNEQFF.

For the CDR3, the DNA is TGTGCCAGCAGTTACGCCCTCACGATCTTCGGGACAGAGAACTATGGCTACACCTTC. Encoded protein: CASSYALTIFGTENYGYTF. V usage is TRBV6-1 and J usage is TRBJ1-2; TRBD1 agrees at 7 bases. The V gene end was trimmed by 5 bases and the J gene end by 2 bases; junction bases not matched to a gene: 20. CDR1 and CDR2 (germline): MNHNS, SASEGT. This CDR3 contains 19 residues.

V usage is TRBV7-2 and J usage is TRBJ2-7, with 8 bases matching TRBD1. The CDR3 spans 13 residues. With 3 bases clipped from V and 6 bases from J, the junction kept 4 bases outside the gene matches. CDR1 and CDR2 (germline): SGHTA, FQGNSA. CDR3 sequence reads: CASSFDRGSEQYV. In DNA form, the CDR3 reads TGTGCCAGCAGCTTTGACAGGGGTTCCGAGCAGTACGTC.